These 30 T cell receptor beta chains were all obtained from the same sample, sequenced in a study of blood T cell repertoires in COVID-19 (TCRdb year 2020). Receptors were amplified or captured by the immunoSEQ multiplex PCR assay. This is the immuneACCESS table as TCRdb keeps it, with only in-frame sequences that have V and J called. A part of the clones is gone; compared with another copy, unresolved V genes explain less than half, and the rest is unexplained. The table for this sample lists about 16,000 clones; roughly 89% of them were counted only once. The top ten clones comprise approximately 24% of the sample. The sequencing input was peripheral blood. The source of these receptors is a man between 60 and 70 years old with acute or convalescent COVID-19.

V is TRBV11-2 and J is TRBJ1-1; the D gene is possibly TRBD1 (5 bases). The CDR3 length is 13 residues. Germline V lookup: CDR1 SGHAT, CDR2 FQNNGV. V dropped 6 bases and J dropped 5 bases, with 13 bases sitting between them. In nucleotides, the CDR3 is TGTGCCAGCAGTCCTATTAGGGGTACTGAAGCTTTCTTT. Translating it yields CASSPIRGTEAFF.

The CDR3 region is CASSLGLRGGLNTEAFF. In DNA form, the CDR3 reads TGTGCCAGCAGCTTGGGACTTAGGGGGGGATTAAACACTGAAGCTTTCTTT. The rearrangement joins TRBV5-4 to TRBJ1-1, with D tentatively TRBD1 (6 bases). The CDR3 extends over 17 amino acids. V was clipped by 0 bases and J by 2 bases, with 17 bases between them. The germline V gene has CDR1 SGHNT and CDR2 YYREEE (reference sequence).

In this sample, this clone turned up a few times. The J gene is TRBJ2-7, the V gene TRBV5-8; the D is unclear. V lost 4 bases, J lost 5 bases, and 10 bases lay in between. Germline CDR1 reads SGHTS; CDR2 reads YDEGEE. The CDR3 sequence is 12 residues long. For the CDR3, the DNA is TGTGCCAGCAGCCTACCGATTGACGAGCAGTACTTC. Protein product: CASSLPIDEQYF.

The CDR3 here is CSVEDQASPYEQYF. Here the CDR3 DNA reads TGCAGCGTTGAAGATCAGGCATCCCCTTACGAGCAGTACTTC. The rearrangement links TRBV29-1 to TRBJ2-7; D not resolved. Trimming cost V 0 bases and J 4 bases, with 13 bases left between them. The CDR3 is 14 amino acids. The germline V gene has CDR1 SQVTM and CDR2 ANQGSEA.

The chain has TRBV11-2 and TRBJ2-3, with 12 positions matching TRBD1. Per germline, CDR1 SGHAT and CDR2 FQNNGV. The CDR3 sequence is 16 residues long. The ends lost 5 bases at V and 4 bases at J; junction bases unmatched: 7. The CDR3 DNA reads TGTGCCAGCAGCGTGGGGGACAGGGGGCGGGCAGATACGCAGTATTTT. Residues: CASSVGDRGRADTQYF.

This chain connects TRBV10-1 to TRBJ1-1, with 9 bases that match TRBD1. V dropped 4 bases and J dropped 4; count of bases not matched to a gene: 4. Germline loops: CDR1 WNHNN, CDR2 SYGVQD (reference sequence). CDR3 length equals 14 residues. The CDR3 sequence: CASSAGTGSTEAFF. The CDR3 nucleotides are TGCGCCAGCAGTGCCGGGACAGGGAGCACTGAAGCTTTCTTT.

J is TRBJ1-1 and V is TRBV6-1, with unresolved D. V lost 1 base and J lost 1, with 7 bases in between. In germline, CDR1 is MNHNS, CDR2 SASEGT. CDR3 length: 14 residues. The CDR3 DNA sequence: TGTGCCAGCAGTGAAGACTCCCCGAACACTGAAGCTTTCTTT. It codes for CASSEDSPNTEAFF.

CDR3 region: CASGGSGEYNEQFF. As DNA, the CDR3 is TGTGCCAGCGGCGGTTCGGGGGAATACAATGAGCAGTTCTTC. The V and J genes are TRBV7-8 and TRBJ2-1, with D tentatively TRBD2 (6 bases). The CDR3 is made up of 14 amino acids. The V end was cut by 8 bases, the J end by 4 bases, with 15 bases between. Germline assignment: CDR1 SGHVS and CDR2 FQNEAQ.

The V and J genes are TRBV7-9 and TRBJ2-1; no reliable D call. This CDR3 contains 9 residues. CDR1 and CDR2 from the germline V gene are SEHNR and FQNEAQ (reference sequence). V lost 8 bases to trimming and J lost 9 bases, with 5 bases between them. CDR3 region: CASGGEQFF. CDR3 coding DNA: TGTGCCAGCGGCGGTGAGCAGTTCTTC.

In nucleotides, the CDR3 is TGTGCCAGCAGCTTGGAGCCGTACCAAGAGACCCAGTACTTC. Protein: CASSLEPYQETQYF. The gene calls are TRBV5-4 and TRBJ2-5, with D hard to call. The V end lost 0 bases, the J end lost 0 bases, and 6 bases lay between the germline ends. Germline V gene sequence: CDR1 SGHNT, CDR2 YYREEE (reference sequence). This CDR3 has 14 residues. Using reference TRBV5-4 and TRBJ2-5 for the parts outside the CDR3, the full variable domain is ETGVTQSPTHLIKTRGQQVTLRCSSQSGHNTVSWYQQALGQGPQFIFQYYREEENGRGNFPPRFSGLQFPNYSSELNVNALELDDSALYLCASSLEPYQETQYFGPGTRLLVL.

The table lists this clone with a count of one. The gene calls are TRBV2 and TRBJ2-7; TRBD2 aligns across 7 bases. Looked up from germline, CDR1 is SNHLY and CDR2 is FYNNEI. Trimming took 1 base from V and 12 from J; bases not matched to a gene: 15. The CDR3 is 15 residues long. The DNA of the CDR3 is TGTGCCAGCAGTGAAGTAAGGGCTAGCGGTTCGTTTTGGTACTTC. The encoded protein is CASSEVRASGSFWYF. The complete variable domain, with remaining parts taken from reference TRBV2 and TRBJ2-7, reads EPEVTQTPSHQVTQMGQEVILRCVPISNHLYFYWYRQILGQKVEFLVSFYNNEISEKSEIFDDQFSVERPDGSNFTLKIRSTKLEDSAMYFCASSEVRASGSFWYFGPGTRLTVT.

V usage is TRBV7-8 and J usage is TRBJ2-3, with 9 bases lining up with TRBD1. This CDR3 contains 16 residues. The V gene end was trimmed by 5 bases and the J gene end by 2 bases; junction bases not matched to a gene: 8. Per germline, CDR1 SGHVS and CDR2 FQNEAQ. The CDR3 is CASSPAGTGSTDTQYF. The CDR3 DNA is TGTGCCAGCAGCCCGGCCGGGACAGGGTCCACAGATACGCAGTATTTT.

The chain combines TRBV5-6 with TRBJ2-1, with 11 bases aligning to TRBD2. V shed 1 base, J shed 2 bases, and the junction held 5 bases outside the gene matches. Germline CDR1 and CDR2: SGHDT and YYEEEE. The CDR3 is 17 amino acids. This chain's CDR3 is CASSLTSGGDTYNEQFF. The CDR3 coding sequence is TGTGCCAGCAGCTTGACTAGCGGGGGTGATACCTACAATGAGCAGTTCTTC.

The gene calls are TRBV5-1 and TRBJ1-6; a weak D match, TRBD1 (6 bases). V dropped 1 base and J dropped 10 bases, with 12 bases sitting between them. This CDR3 is 14 amino acids long. Germline V gene data show CDR1 as SGHRS and CDR2 as YFSETQ. The CDR3 DNA reads as TGCGCCAGCAGCTTGTTCCCAGGGGCGTCACCCCTCCACTTT. Translated: CASSLFPGASPLHF.

The V gene is TRBV15, the J gene TRBJ2-3; a weak D match, TRBD1 (5 bases). V gave up 9 bases and J gave up 4 bases, with 14 bases separating them. Germline V lookup: CDR1 LNHNV, CDR2 YYDKDF (reference sequence). The CDR3 covers 13 residues. The CDR3 DNA is TGTGCCACAAGACCCGCAGGGTCAGATACGCAGTATTTT. This gives the protein CATRPAGSDTQYF.

The J gene is TRBJ2-1, the V gene TRBV25-1, with TRBD2 as a possible D gene (5 bases). The CDR3 is 18 amino acids. The germline CDR1 and CDR2 sequences are MGHDK and SYGVNS. Trimming took 7 bases from V and 0 from J, leaving 22 bases between them. The CDR3 here is CASNDGGSGPSSYNEQFF. In DNA, the CDR3 is TGTGCCAGCAACGACGGAGGTTCAGGACCAAGCTCCTACAATGAGCAGTTCTTC.

The rearrangement joins TRBV5-6 to TRBJ1-2, with D possibly matching TRBD1 (5 bases). This CDR3 is built from 13 residues. V was clipped by 0 bases and J by 5 bases, with 8 bases between them. CDR1 is SGHDT and CDR2 is YYEEEE in the germline V gene. CDR3 nucleotides: TGTGCCAGCAGCTTGGACAGGTGGTATGGCTACACCTTC. Protein product: CASSLDRWYGYTF.

The chain uses TRBV6-1 and TRBJ2-7; D perhaps matches TRBD1 (6 bases). From germline, CDR1 is MNHNS and CDR2 SASEGT. The CDR3 has 15 amino acids. Deletions cut 3 bases from V and 0 bases from J, with 12 bases between. CDR3 DNA sequence: TGTGCCAGCAGTGAGGGGGCAGGGGACTCCTACGAGCAGTACTTC. Amino acid sequence: CASSEGAGDSYEQYF.

This chain joins TRBV7-2 and TRBJ1-1; the D gene is possibly TRBD1 (6 bases). This CDR3 is 19 amino acids long. CDR1 and CDR2 (germline): SGHTA, FQGNSA. V was cut by 5 bases and J by 0 bases, with 25 bases left in between. CDR3 loop: CASSPLGHPGQMVNTEAFF. Written as DNA, the CDR3 is TGTGCCAGCAGCCCCCTAGGGCACCCCGGACAGATGGTGAACACTGAAGCTTTCTTT.

The chain is built from TRBV24-1 and TRBJ2-1; 12 bases agree with TRBD2. The CDR3 consists of 17 residues. With 3 bases clipped from V and 3 bases from J, the junction kept 5 bases outside the gene matches. Germline-derived CDR1 and CDR2 are KGHDR and SFDVKD. The CDR3 nucleotides are TGTGCCACCAGTGATGCTAGCGGGAGGGCCCTCTACAATGAGCAGTTCTTC. This codes for CATSDASGRALYNEQFF.

The chain joins TRBV29-1 to TRBJ2-1; 9 positions agree with TRBD2. This CDR3 has 13 residues. Germline V gene sequence: CDR1 SQVTM, CDR2 ANQGSEA. Trimming removed 4 bases from V and 8 bases from J; junction bases left unmatched: 6. The CDR3 here is CSVAGLAKDEQFF. In DNA, the CDR3 is TGCAGCGTTGCGGGACTAGCTAAGGATGAGCAGTTCTTC.

Turning to this clone: Other DNA sequences of this sample code for an identical CDR3. This chain joins TRBV5-1 and TRBJ1-6; 8 bases map to TRBD1. J lost 10 bases, V lost 4 bases, and 16 bases had no gene match. The germline CDR1 and CDR2 sequences are SGHRS and YFSETQ. This CDR3 spans 17 amino acids. CDR3 sequence: CASSPQLTGGVGSPLHF. The CDR3 nucleotides are TGCGCCAGCAGCCCGCAACTTACAGGGGGAGTGGGCTCACCCCTCCACTTT.

The V and J genes are TRBV25-1 and TRBJ2-2, with a possible D match to TRBD1 (6 bases). The CDR3 is 12 amino acids. Germline CDR1 reads MGHDK; CDR2 reads SYGVNS. Trimming cost V 5 bases and J 5 bases, with 6 bases left between them. In DNA form, the CDR3 reads TGTGCCAGCAGTACAGGGACCGGGGAGCTGTTTTTT. This codes for CASSTGTGELFF. Using reference TRBV25-1 and TRBJ2-2 for the parts outside the CDR3, the full variable domain is EADIYQTPRYLVIGTGKKITLECSQTMGHDKMYWYQQDPGMELHLIHYSYGVNSTEKGDLSSESTVSRIRTEHFPLTLESARPSHTSQYLCASSTGTGELFFGEGSRLTVL.

The chain carries TRBV3-1 (or the pseudogene TRBV3-2) and TRBJ2-4, with 10 positions matching TRBD1. Trimming cost V 1 base and J 0 bases; bases outside gene matches: 6. Germline V gene data show CDR1 as LGHDT and CDR2 as YNNKEL (reference sequence). The CDR3 is 18 residues long. The CDR3 nucleotides are TGTGCCAGCAGCCAAGGCAGGGGACAGGGGTTAGCCAAAAACATTCAGTACTTC. Its translation is CASSQGRGQGLAKNIQYF.

This clone has only a few counts. V is TRBV28 and J is TRBJ1-4; D is perhaps TRBD1 (5 bases). V lost 6 bases to trimming and J lost 6 bases, with 14 bases between them. The CDR3 has 14 residues. Looked up from germline, CDR1 is MDHEN and CDR2 is SYDVKM. CDR3 nucleotide sequence: TGTGCCAGCAGACTCTCGACAGATTATGAAAAACTGTTTTTT. Translation: CASRLSTDYEKLFF.

The CDR3 here is CASSGQGWETQYF. The CDR3 coding sequence is TGTGCCAGCAGCGGACAGGGATGGGAGACCCAGTACTTC. V is TRBV9 and J is TRBJ2-5; 7 nucleotides align to TRBD1. The CDR3 runs to 13 residues. Per the germline V gene, CDR1 is SGDLS and CDR2 is YYNGEE. J gave up 5 bases and V 3 bases, and 4 bases lay outside the gene matches.

This chain connects TRBV5-1 to TRBJ2-7; TRBD1 agrees at 9 bases. J was trimmed by 7 bases and V by 0 bases; bases with no gene match: 11. Germline CDR1 reads SGHRS; CDR2 reads YFSETQ. The CDR3 has 16 residues. CDR3 amino acids: CASSLGRGQGSLEQYF. The DNA of the CDR3 is TGCGCCAGCAGCTTGGGAAGGGGACAGGGTTCCCTGGAGCAGTACTTC.

Concerning this clone itself: Its ends do not fully match the called genes, so a read error is possible. The genes are TRBV19 and TRBJ2-5; perhaps TRBD1 as D (7 bases). CDR1 and CDR2 from the germline V gene are LNHDA and SQIVND (reference sequence). The CDR3 length is 15 residues. CDR3 residues: CASSSGGTAKETQYF. As DNA, the CDR3 is TGTGCCAGCAGTAGTGGAGGGACAGCTAAAGAGACCCAGTACTTC.

The V call is TRBV3-1 (or the pseudogene TRBV3-2), the J call TRBJ1-3; 9 nucleotides align to TRBD1. Germline assignment: CDR1 LGHDT and CDR2 YNNKEL (reference sequence). The CDR3 totals 15 residues. V lost 4 bases, J lost 6 bases, and 7 bases stayed unmatched. As DNA, the CDR3 is TGTGCCAGCAGCCTCGGGACAGGGCTTGAAAACACCATATATTTT. This translates into CASSLGTGLENTIYF.

This clone is a singleton in its sample. This rearrangement joins TRBV3-1 (or the pseudogene TRBV3-2) to TRBJ1-1; no definite D call. Germline V gene sequence: CDR1 LGHDT, CDR2 YNNKEL (reference sequence). CDR3 size: 13 residues. Trimming removed 5 bases at V and 1 base at J, with 8 bases between. The CDR3 region is CASSKRQNTEAFF. DNA for the CDR3: TGTGCCAGCAGCAAGAGACAGAACACTGAAGCTTTCTTT.